What follows is one T cell receptor (beta chain) and its context. This clonotype registers as hyperexpanded (1% or more) within its sample. No quality values exist for individual bases; no much larger clone is one base distant. Treated celiac disease patients on a gluten-free diet underwent a 14-day oral dietary gluten challenge to study recall of gluten-specific T cells. For lamina propria, live cells were gated as tetramer-binding CD3+ CD8- CD4+ T cells, with CD11c, CD14, CD15, CD19 and CD56 cells excluded. Cells were sorted on an Aria II cell sorter as single cells, and also in bulk when tetramer-positive cells were relatively numerous. Several duodenal biopsies were taken from each challenged patient at baseline and on day 14. To produce cryopreserved lamina propria cell suspensions, biopsies were stripped of epithelium with EDTA, digested with collagenase, homogenized and filtered. Thawed cells were stained with a pool of PE-conjugated HLA-DQ:gluten tetramers presenting immunodominant gluten epitopes before sorting of tetramer-binding CD4+ T cells.

Cut back by 4 bases and 3 bases, the V and J ends lie 18 bases apart. The CDR3 runs 15 amino acids, cysteine and phenylalanine included. Here the CDR3 DNA is all that survives: 45 bases in frame from base 1. CDR1 and CDR2, looked up from the germline V gene, are SQVTM and ANQGSEA. The sample originates from a study of T cells during gluten challenge in celiac disease (dated 2017 in TCRdb). Describing the broader study: For 7 challenge participants who showed a significant rise in HLA-DQ:gluten tetramer-binding T cells, paired single-cell TCR sequencing was carried out. On the Illumina MiSeq, paired-end 250 bp sequencing was performed for single-cell libraries and paired-end 300 bp sequencing was performed for bulk libraries. Blood was collected at baseline, day 6 and day 14 of the challenge, and duodenal biopsies at baseline and day 14.

What the work shows at the level of the full study, not this receptor alone: A peak in circulating gluten-specific T cells was observed on day 6, and the day-6 repertoire appeared to be composed largely of expanded preexisting memory clonotypes. Across six or seven patients, about 12-45% of single-cell TCR-alpha/beta clonotypes at the latest time point were also present at baseline; bulk data gave about 51-55%. On day 6, circulating gluten-specific T cells had a lower sample-corrected Shannon diversity, showing that clonal expansion increased.

Libraries were prepared through single-cell sequencing. Sequencing instrument: Illumina MiSeq. Three nested PCRs with multiplexed primers covering all TRA and TRB V genes were used to amplify paired single-cell TCR-alpha and TCR-beta sequences. The source study handled its data this way. Selected pRESTO steps were used to preprocess reads, and IMGT/HighV-QUEST was used to assign V, D, J genes and CDR3 junctions. A single cell was kept only if the cell was a valid singleton with no more than three chains, each backed by 100 or more reads. A clonotype was defined by identical paired TCR-alpha/beta nucleotide sequences, and sharing of only 0.15% to 0.25% between patients indicated that cross-contamination was negligible. In samples containing more than 20 cells, repertoire diversity was estimated using an undersampling-corrected Shannon index. TCRdb reanalyzed the raw reads on its own, using fastp at Q25 for trimming and MiXCR for clone calling, and kept in-frame beta chains. Each CDR3 protein appears once, grouped with its most common genes and DNA. The V and J calls were determined by TCRdb, not by the authors. In this sample the table shows approximately 190 distinct CDR3 sequences, less than 65% of which occur a single time. 40% to 60% of the sample lies in the top ten.

The rearrangement combines TRBV29-1 with TRBJ1-2; too little of a D gene remains to name it. The source of this sequence is a female donor with celiac disease. The sequences come from gluten-specific CD4+ T cells sorted from the duodenum using tetramers, collected at baseline or on day 14 of gluten challenge (not recorded which). The base sequence is TGCAGCGTTGGCGGGCGGGCCGGTTATGACTATGGCTACACCTTC. It codes for CSVGGRAGYDYGYTF.